One and the same sample provided the 16 T cell receptor beta chains below, sequenced in a study of cytomegalovirus exposure and HLA in healthy donors. The PCR employed 60 Vbeta primers together with 13 Jbeta primers. Sequencing used immunoSEQ multiplex PCR; TCRdb keeps in-frame clones, though not all of them. Seen here are more than 60,000 clones, more than 75% observed once, and the top ten hold 2.5% to 3.5%. Specimen: PBMCs. All receptors derive from a man younger than 35 in good health and CMV-seronegative.

The chain joins TRBV7-8 to TRBJ1-6, with a possible D match to TRBD1 (6 bases). V was cut by 4 bases and J by 9 bases, with 22 bases left in between. The CDR3 totals 17 residues. Per germline, CDR1 SGHVS and CDR2 FQNEAQ. CDR3 coding DNA: TGTGCCAGCAGCTCCCCATCGGGCTGGCAGGGGATTTCACCCCTCCACTTT. Translated: CASSSPSGWQGISPLHF.

The J gene is TRBJ1-1, the V gene TRBV19, with D hard to call. The V gene's germline CDR1 is LNHDA and CDR2 SQIVND (reference sequence). The CDR3 length is 17 residues. Trimming removed 7 bases at V and 4 bases at J, with 25 bases between. CDR3 sequence: CASTPTNMGFEGTEAFF. The CDR3 region has the DNA TGTGCCAGTACCCCAACCAATATGGGATTTGAGGGCACTGAAGCTTTCTTT. The full variable domain, rest sourced from reference TRBV19 and TRBJ1-1, is DGGITQSPKYLFRKEGQNVTLSCEQNLNHDAMYWYRQDPGQGLRLIYYSQIVNDFQKGDIAEGYSVSREKKESFPLTVTSAQKNPTAFYLCASTPTNMGFEGTEAFFGQGTRLTVV.

This rearrangement joins TRBV29-1 to TRBJ1-1, with D unclear. Trimming stripped 7 bases from V and 2 bases from J, with 14 bases between. The CDR3 runs 13 residues. CDR1 is SQVTM, CDR2 ANQGSEA, per germline. The CDR3 DNA reads TGCAGCGCTGCGAAATGGGCTAACACTGAAGCTTTCTTT. Translating gives CSAAKWANTEAFF.

The DNA for the CDR3 is TGTGCCAGCAGCTTTGACAGGGACGAGCAGTACGTC. Amino acids: CASSFDRDEQYV. The chain links TRBV11-1 to TRBJ2-7; TRBD1 aligns across 7 bases. With V trimmed by 3 bases and J by 5 bases, 1 base remained unmatched. Germline V gives CDR1 SGHAT, CDR2 FQDESV (reference sequence). There are 12 residues in the CDR3.

This chain uses TRBV25-1 with TRBJ2-7, with D maybe TRBD1 (7 bases). The germline CDR1 and CDR2 sequences are MGHDK and SYGVNS. Trimming stripped 3 bases from V and 4 bases from J, with 16 bases between. The CDR3 contains 15 residues. The CDR3 sequence is CASSDSEAGGYEQYF. CDR3 in DNA: TGTGCCAGCAGTGATAGTGAGGCAGGGGGGTACGAGCAGTACTTC.

V gene TRBV2 combines with J gene TRBJ2-7, with D tentatively TRBD1 (6 bases). This CDR3 is 12 amino acids long. Germline V CDR1 and CDR2: SNHLY, FYNNEI. Trimming pared 5 bases from V and 5 bases from J, leaving 10 bases between. The CDR3 region has the DNA TGTGCCAGCAGTTCCAGGGGCCACGAGCAGTACTTC. Protein: CASSSRGHEQYF.

The genes are TRBV11-2 and TRBJ2-2; 8 bases align to TRBD1. Germline CDR1 SGHAT, CDR2 FQNNGV. V gave up 8 bases and J gave up 4 bases; unmatched junction bases: 12. The CDR3 has 16 amino acids. CDR3 sequence reads: CASQGARTLSTGELFF. The CDR3 nucleotides read TGTGCCAGCCAGGGGGCAAGGACGTTGAGCACCGGGGAGCTGTTTTTT.

The chain is built from TRBV6-5 and TRBJ1-4; the match to TRBD1 covers 9 bases. V dropped 10 bases and J dropped 5; count of bases not matched to a gene: 8. The CDR3 is made up of 14 amino acids. Germline loops: CDR1 MNHEY, CDR2 SVGAGI. The CDR3 region has the DNA TGTGCCACCTCACAGGACAGGGGAAATGAAAAACTGTTTTTT. Translated: CATSQDRGNEKLFF.

This clone was picked up one time. The CDR3 spells CAISDYGRTSGGKETQYF. In DNA form, the CDR3 reads TGTGCCATCAGTGATTATGGGCGGACTAGCGGGGGGAAGGAGACCCAGTACTTC. The V gene is TRBV10-3, the J gene TRBJ2-5; 14 bases are a match to TRBD2. Germline V gene lookup returns CDR1 ENHRY and CDR2 SYGVKD. V was clipped by 3 bases and J by 5 bases; unmatched bases: 11. The CDR3 contains 18 residues.

The genes are TRBV28 and TRBJ1-1, with 8 nucleotides matching TRBD1. Germline V gene lookup returns CDR1 MDHEN and CDR2 SYDVKM. There are 14 residues in the CDR3. With 5 bases clipped from V and 5 bases from J, the junction kept 7 bases outside the gene matches. The CDR3 protein is CASSPTGGRTEAFF. The CDR3 DNA reads TGTGCCAGCAGTCCAACAGGGGGTCGTACTGAAGCTTTCTTT.

The chain recombines TRBV4-3 with TRBJ1-3; 11 bases align to TRBD1. CDR3 size: 16 residues. Losses at the gene ends were 0 bases for V and 3 bases for J; bases not matched to a gene: 1. CDR1 is LGHNA and CDR2 is YSLEER in the germline V gene. In DNA, the CDR3 is TGCGCCAGCAGCCAAGATGGGACAGGGGGTGGAAACACCATATATTTT. This gives the protein CASSQDGTGGGNTIYF.

The chain is built from TRBV6-5 and TRBJ1-1, with TRBD1 matching over 9 bases. The ends lost 4 bases at V and 5 bases at J; junction bases unmatched: 11. Germline V gives CDR1 MNHEY, CDR2 SVGAGI. The CDR3 is made up of 16 amino acids. The CDR3: CASSSTPGTGRTEAFF. The CDR3 DNA reads as TGTGCCAGCAGTTCGACCCCCGGGACAGGGCGGACTGAAGCTTTCTTT.

This chain uses TRBV28 with TRBJ2-7, with a weak D call TRBD2 (6 bases). The CDR3 spans 12 residues. V was cut by 6 bases and J by 3 bases, with 9 bases left in between. Germline loops: CDR1 MDHEN, CDR2 SYDVKM. CDR3 residues: CASSGSIYEQYF. The CDR3 region has the DNA TGTGCCAGCAGCGGGAGCATCTACGAGCAGTACTTC.

The chain combines TRBV4-1 with TRBJ2-2; 7 bases are shared with TRBD2. The germline V gene has CDR1 MGHRA and CDR2 YSYEKL. V dropped 1 base and J dropped 2; count of bases not matched to a gene: 4. The CDR3 covers 16 residues. This chain's CDR3 is CASSQGGGTNTGELFF. For the CDR3, the DNA is TGCGCCAGCAGCCAAGGGGGGGGAACCAACACCGGGGAGCTGTTTTTT.

This clone was recorded only once. Written as DNA, the CDR3 is TGTGCCAGCAGCGTACAGCCCAGGGCTGAAGCTTTCTTT. The encoded protein is CASSVQPRAEAFF. The genes are TRBV9 and TRBJ1-1; a weak D match, TRBD1 (5 bases). Germline V lookup: CDR1 SGDLS, CDR2 YYNGEE. V lost 1 base to trimming and J lost 6 bases, with 10 bases between them. This CDR3 is built from 13 residues.

The J gene is TRBJ1-1, the V gene TRBV30; D is perhaps TRBD1 (6 bases). Germline loops: CDR1 GTSNPN, CDR2 SVGIG (reference sequence). The V and J ends lost 1 base and 1 base respectively, with 10 bases between them. This CDR3 has 14 residues. For the CDR3, the DNA is TGTGCCTGGAGTGCGGACAGAGGGAACACTGAAGCTTTCTTT. It specifies CAWSADRGNTEAFF.